This T cell receptor (beta chain) came from a study of identical twins. Findings and caveats of the study: Weaker excess twin sharing was seen among beta out-of-frame sequences.

This clonotype was recorded at least ten times. Its antigen is still unknown. TCRdb passed the 5' RACE reads through MiXCR, listing each CDR3 protein once. Of nearly 200,000 distinct CDR3 sequences listed, approximately 15% were seen once; the top ten hold 40% to 45%. Trimming pared 4 bases from V and 2 bases from J, leaving 13 bases between. This CDR3 comprises 15 residues. CDR1 and CDR2 (germline): SGHKS, YYEKEE (reference sequence). Among all donors, each was a healthy Caucasian. These same records also appear under a second study, on T cells expressing NK-cell markers.

The receptor was derived from a woman in her late teens or twenties in good health. The sequencing sample was made of CD8+ T cells sorted from blood. V and J are TRBV5-5 and TRBJ1-5; D might be TRBD1 (5 bases). CDR3 sequence: CASSVSRVGNQPQHF. The CDR3 DNA reads as TGTGCCAGCAGCGTGTCCAGGGTCGGCAATCAGCCCCAGCATTTT.